One T cell receptor beta chain is described in this entry. This specimen comes from a study of CD8 T cells in Susac syndrome. RNA was extracted with the RNeasy kit, and a quantity of roughly 0.5 to 1 ug was reverse transcribed using random hexamers. With immunoSEQ multiplex PCR, TCR beta CDR3 was amplified across 54 Vbeta and 13 Jbeta. Via MiXCR, TCRdb re-called the immunoSEQ multiplex PCR reads, giving one row per CDR3 protein. The sample carries more than 65,000 distinct CDR3 sequences, 95% recorded once. This clonotype was sampled from a human donor in good health. The sample consisted of CD8+ T cells from PBMCs.

The CDR3 DNA follows: TGTGCCAGCAGCCCCCCGGGACTAACCACAGATACGCAGTATTTT. It yields the protein CASSPPGLTTDTQYF. V and J are TRBV9 and TRBJ2-3; 7 nucleotides agree with TRBD2. After removal of 4 bases from V and 2 bases from J, the junction contained 7 bases not matched to a gene. The CDR3 spans 15 residues. The germline CDR1 and CDR2 sequences are SGDLS and YYNGEE. The full variable domain, rest sourced from reference TRBV9 and TRBJ2-3, is DSGVTQTPKHLITATGQRVTLRCSPRSGDLSVYWYQQSLDQGLQFLIQYYNGEERAKGNILERFSAQQFPDLHSELNLSSLELGDSALYFCASSPPGLTTDTQYFGPGTRLTVL.